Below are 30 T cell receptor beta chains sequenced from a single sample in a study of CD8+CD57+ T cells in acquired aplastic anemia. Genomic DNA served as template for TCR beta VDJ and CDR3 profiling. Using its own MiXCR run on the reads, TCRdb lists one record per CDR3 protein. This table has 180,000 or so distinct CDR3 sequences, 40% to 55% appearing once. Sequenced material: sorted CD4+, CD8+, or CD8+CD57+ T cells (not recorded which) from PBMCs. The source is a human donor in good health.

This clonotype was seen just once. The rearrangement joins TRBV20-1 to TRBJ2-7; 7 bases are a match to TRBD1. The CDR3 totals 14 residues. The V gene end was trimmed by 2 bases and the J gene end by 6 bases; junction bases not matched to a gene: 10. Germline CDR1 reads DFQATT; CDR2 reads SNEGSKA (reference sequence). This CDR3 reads CSARQGTVVPEQYF. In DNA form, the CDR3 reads TGCAGTGCTAGACAGGGGACAGTCGTCCCCGAGCAGTACTTC.

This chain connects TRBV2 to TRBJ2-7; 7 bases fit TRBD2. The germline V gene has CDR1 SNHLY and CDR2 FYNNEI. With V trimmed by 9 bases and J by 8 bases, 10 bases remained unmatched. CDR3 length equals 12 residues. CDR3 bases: TGTGCCAGTTTGAATAGCGGGTATAAGCAGTACTTC. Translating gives CASLNSGYKQYF.

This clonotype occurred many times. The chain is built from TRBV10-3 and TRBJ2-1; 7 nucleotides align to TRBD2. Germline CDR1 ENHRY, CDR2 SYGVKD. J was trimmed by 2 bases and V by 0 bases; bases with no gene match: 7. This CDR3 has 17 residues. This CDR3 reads CAISESETSTAYNEQFF. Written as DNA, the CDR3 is TGTGCCATCAGTGAGTCTGAGACTAGCACCGCCTACAATGAGCAGTTCTTC.

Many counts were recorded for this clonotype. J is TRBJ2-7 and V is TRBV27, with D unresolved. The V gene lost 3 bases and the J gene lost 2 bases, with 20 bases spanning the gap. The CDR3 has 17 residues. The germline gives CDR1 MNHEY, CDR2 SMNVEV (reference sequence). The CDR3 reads CASSFGRLRTVPYEQYF. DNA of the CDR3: TGTGCCAGCAGTTTCGGACGTCTGAGGACCGTGCCCTACGAGCAGTACTTC.

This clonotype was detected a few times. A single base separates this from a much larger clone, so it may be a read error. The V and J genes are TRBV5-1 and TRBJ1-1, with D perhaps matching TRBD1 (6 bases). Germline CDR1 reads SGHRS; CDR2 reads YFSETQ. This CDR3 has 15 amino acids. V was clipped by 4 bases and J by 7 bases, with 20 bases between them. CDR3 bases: TGCGCCAGCAGCCGACTCCCGGGACAAGGCATTGAAGCTTTCTTT. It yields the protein CASSRLPGQGIEAFF.

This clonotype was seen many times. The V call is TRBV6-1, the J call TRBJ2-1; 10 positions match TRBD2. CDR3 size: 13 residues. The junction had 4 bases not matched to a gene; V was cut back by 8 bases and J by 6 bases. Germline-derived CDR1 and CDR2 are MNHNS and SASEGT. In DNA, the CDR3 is TGTGCCAGCGCCCGGACTAGCGGCAATGAGCAGTTCTTC. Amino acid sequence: CASARTSGNEQFF.

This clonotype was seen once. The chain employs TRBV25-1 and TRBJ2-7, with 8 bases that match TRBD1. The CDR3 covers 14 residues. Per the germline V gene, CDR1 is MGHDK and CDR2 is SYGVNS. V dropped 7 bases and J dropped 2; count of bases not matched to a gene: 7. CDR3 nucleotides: TGTGCCAGCATCATGGACAGGGCCACCTACGAGCAGTACTTC. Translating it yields CASIMDRATYEQYF.

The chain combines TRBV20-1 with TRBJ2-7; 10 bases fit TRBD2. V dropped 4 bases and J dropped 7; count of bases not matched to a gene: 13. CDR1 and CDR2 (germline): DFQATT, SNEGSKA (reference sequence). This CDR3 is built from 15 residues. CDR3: CSAMSPSGSLREQYF. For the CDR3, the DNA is TGCAGTGCTATGAGCCCTAGCGGGAGTCTTCGAGAGCAGTACTTC.

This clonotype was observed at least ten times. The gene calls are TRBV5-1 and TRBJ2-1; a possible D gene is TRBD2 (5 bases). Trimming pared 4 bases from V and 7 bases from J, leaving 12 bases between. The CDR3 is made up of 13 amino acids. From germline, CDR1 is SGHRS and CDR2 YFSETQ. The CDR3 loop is CASSLGVRNEQFF. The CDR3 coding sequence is TGCGCCAGCAGCCTGGGAGTGAGGAATGAGCAGTTCTTC.

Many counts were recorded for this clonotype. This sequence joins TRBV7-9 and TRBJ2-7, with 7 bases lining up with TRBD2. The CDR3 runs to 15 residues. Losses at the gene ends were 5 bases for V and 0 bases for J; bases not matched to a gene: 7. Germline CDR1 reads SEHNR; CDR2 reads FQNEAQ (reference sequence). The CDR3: CASSRYQRDSYEQYF. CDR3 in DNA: TGTGCCAGCAGCCGGTACCAGCGGGACTCCTACGAGCAGTACTTC.

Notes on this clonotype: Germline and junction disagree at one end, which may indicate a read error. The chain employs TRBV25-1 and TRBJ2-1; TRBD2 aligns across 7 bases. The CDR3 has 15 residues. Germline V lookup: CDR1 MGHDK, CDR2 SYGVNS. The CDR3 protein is CASSLAGGSFNEQFF. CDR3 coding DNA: TGCGCCAGCAGCTTGGCTGGCGGGAGTTTTAATGAACAGTTCTTC.

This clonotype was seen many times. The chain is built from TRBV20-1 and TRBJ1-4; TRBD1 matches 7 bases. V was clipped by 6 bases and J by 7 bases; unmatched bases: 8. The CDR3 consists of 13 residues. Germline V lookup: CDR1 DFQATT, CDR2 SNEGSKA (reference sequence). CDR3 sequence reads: CSAYRDRPEKLFF. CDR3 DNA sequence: TGCAGTGCCTACCGGGACAGACCTGAAAAACTGTTTTTT.

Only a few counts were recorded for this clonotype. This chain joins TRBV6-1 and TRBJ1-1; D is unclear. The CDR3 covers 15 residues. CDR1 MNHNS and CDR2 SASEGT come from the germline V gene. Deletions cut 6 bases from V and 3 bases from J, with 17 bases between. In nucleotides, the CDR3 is TGTGCCAGCAGCCCAACAAGGACGAGTTACACTGAAGCTTTCTTT. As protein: CASSPTRTSYTEAFF.

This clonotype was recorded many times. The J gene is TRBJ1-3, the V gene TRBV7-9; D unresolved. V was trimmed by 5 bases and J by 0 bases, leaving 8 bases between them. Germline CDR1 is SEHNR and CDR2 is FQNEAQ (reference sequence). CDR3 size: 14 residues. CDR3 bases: TGTGCCAGCAGCGGGTGGGACTCTGGAAACACCATATATTTT. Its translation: CASSGWDSGNTIYF.

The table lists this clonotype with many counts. The CDR3 coding sequence is TGTGCCAGCAGTGATCGTATATGGGCGACAAGGAACACCGGGGAGCTGTTTTTT. Protein sequence: CASSDRIWATRNTGELFF. The chain recombines TRBV6-1 with TRBJ2-2; no definite D call. V was clipped by 3 bases and J by 1 base, with 18 bases between them. This CDR3 is 18 amino acids long. The germline gives CDR1 MNHNS, CDR2 SASEGT.

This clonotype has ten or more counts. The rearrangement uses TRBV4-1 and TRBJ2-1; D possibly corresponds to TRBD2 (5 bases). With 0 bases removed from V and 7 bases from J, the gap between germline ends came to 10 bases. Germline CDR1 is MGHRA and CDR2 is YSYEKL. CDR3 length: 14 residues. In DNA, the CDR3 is TGCGCCAGCAGCCAAGAACGGCCGGGGAATGAGCAGTTCTTC. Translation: CASSQERPGNEQFF.

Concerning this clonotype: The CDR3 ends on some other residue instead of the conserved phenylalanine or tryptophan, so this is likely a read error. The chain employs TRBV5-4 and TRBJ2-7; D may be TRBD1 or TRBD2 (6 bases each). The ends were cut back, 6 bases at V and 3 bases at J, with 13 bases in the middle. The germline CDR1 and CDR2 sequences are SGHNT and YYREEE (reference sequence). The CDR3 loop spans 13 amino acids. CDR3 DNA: TGTGCCAGCACCGACAGGAGGGGCTACGAGCAGTACCTC. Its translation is CASTDRRGYEQYL.

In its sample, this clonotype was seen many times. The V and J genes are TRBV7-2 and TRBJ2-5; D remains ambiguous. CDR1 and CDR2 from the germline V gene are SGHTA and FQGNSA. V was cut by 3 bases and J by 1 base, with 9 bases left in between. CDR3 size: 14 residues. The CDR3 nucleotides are TGTGCCAGCAGCTTGGTCACAACCCAAGAGACCCAGTACTTC. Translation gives CASSLVTTQETQYF.

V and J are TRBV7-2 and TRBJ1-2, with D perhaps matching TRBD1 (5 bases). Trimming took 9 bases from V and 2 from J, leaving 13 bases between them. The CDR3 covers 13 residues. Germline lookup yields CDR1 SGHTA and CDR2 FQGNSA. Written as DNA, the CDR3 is TGTGCCAGGACCGGGACCCTGAACTATGGCTACACCTTC. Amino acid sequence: CARTGTLNYGYTF.

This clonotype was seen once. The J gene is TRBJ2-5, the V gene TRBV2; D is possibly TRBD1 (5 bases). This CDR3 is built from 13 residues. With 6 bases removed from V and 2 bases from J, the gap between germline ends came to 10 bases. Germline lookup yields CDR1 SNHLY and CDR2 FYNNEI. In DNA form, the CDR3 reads TGTGCCAGCAGGTCCACAGGTCAAGAGACCCAGTACTTC. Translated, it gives CASRSTGQETQYF.

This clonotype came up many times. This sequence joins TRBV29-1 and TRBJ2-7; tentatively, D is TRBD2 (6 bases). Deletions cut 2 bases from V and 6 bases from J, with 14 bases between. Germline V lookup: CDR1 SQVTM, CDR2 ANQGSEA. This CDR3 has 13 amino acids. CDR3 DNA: TGCAGCGTTGAATTCGGACTAAGCGGCGAGCAGTACTTC. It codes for CSVEFGLSGEQYF.

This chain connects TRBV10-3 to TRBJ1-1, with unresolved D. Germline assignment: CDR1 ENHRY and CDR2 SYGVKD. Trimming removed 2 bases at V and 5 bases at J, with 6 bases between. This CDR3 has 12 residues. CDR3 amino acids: CAISEVGTEAFF. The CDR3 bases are TGTGCCATCAGTGAGGTAGGGACTGAAGCTTTCTTT.

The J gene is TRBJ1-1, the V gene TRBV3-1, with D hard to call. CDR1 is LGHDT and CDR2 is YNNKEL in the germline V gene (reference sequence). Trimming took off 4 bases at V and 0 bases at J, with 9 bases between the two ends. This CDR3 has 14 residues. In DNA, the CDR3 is TGTGCCAGCAGCCTAGCTCGATTGAACACTGAAGCTTTCTTT. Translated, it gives CASSLARLNTEAFF.

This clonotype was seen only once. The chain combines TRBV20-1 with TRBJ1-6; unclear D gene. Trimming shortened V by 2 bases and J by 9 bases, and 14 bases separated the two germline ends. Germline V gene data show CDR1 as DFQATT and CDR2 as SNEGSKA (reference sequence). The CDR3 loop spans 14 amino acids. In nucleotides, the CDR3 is TGCAGTGCTAGATCCGAGTCCTATGGTTCACCCCTCCACTTT. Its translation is CSARSESYGSPLHF.

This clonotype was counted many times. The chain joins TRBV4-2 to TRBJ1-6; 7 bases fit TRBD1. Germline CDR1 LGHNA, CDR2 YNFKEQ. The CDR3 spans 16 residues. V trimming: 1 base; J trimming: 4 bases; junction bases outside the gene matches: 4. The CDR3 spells CASSQATGVYNSPLHF. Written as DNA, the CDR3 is TGTGCCAGCAGCCAAGCCACAGGGGTTTATAATTCACCCCTCCACTTT.

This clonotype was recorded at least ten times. The CDR3 region has the DNA TGCGCCAGCAGCTTGTCCCGGACGGGAGTGAACACTGAAGCTTTCTTT. Translating it yields CASSLSRTGVNTEAFF. The chain carries TRBV5-1 and TRBJ1-1; no definite D call. CDR3 length: 16 residues. Trimming took 1 base from V and 0 from J, leaving 13 bases between them. Germline assignment: CDR1 SGHRS and CDR2 YFSETQ.

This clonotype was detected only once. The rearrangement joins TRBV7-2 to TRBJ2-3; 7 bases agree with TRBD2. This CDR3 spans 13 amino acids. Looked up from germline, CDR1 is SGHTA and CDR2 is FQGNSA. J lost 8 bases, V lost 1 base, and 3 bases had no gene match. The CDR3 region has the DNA TGTGCCAGCAGCTTAGGACTAGCCGGTACGCAGTATTTT. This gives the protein CASSLGLAGTQYF.

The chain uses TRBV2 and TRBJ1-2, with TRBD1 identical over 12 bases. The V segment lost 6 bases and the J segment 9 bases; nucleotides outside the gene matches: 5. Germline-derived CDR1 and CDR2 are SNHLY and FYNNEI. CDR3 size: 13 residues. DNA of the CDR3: TGTGCCAGCAGCGGGACAGGGGGCTTGAGCTACACCTTC. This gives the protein CASSGTGGLSYTF.

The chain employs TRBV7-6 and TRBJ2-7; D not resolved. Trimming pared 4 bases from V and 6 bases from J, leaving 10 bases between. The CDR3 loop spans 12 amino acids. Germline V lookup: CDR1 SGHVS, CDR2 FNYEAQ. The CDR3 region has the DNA TGTGCCAGCAGCTCCACGCCACTCGAGCAGTACTTC. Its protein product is CASSSTPLEQYF.

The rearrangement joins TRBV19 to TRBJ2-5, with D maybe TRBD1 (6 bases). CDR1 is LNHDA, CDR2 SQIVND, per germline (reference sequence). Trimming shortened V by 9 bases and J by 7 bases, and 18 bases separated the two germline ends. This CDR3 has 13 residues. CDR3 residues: CASGPQGFGTQYF. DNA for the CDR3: TGTGCCAGCGGACCGCAGGGGTTTGGGACCCAGTACTTC.